This T cell receptor (beta chain) was identified during a study of beta chain features in type 1 diabetes. For the study at large: Cell yields, gender and age were comparable in patients and healthy donors.

Cells sorted by CD45RO/CCR7/CD25/CD127/CD95/CD27 comprised CD4+ naive, central memory, regulatory and stem cell-like memory cells. Germline lookup yields CDR1 SGDLS and CDR2 YYNGEE. This CDR3 region has 14 residues. Losses at the gene ends were 2 bases for V and 6 bases for J; bases not matched to a gene: 4. The sequenced template was cDNA made from the entire isolated RNA. Measured with immunoSEQ multiplex PCR; TCRdb has only the in-frame clones, and not every one. The data contain about 620,000 clones, roughly a sixth of them singletons. The rearrangement links TRBV9 to TRBJ2-2, with TRBD2 matching 7 bases. This clonotype originated in a man aged 18 to 35 in good health. The sample taken for sequencing was naive CD4+ T cells from blood. CDR3 nucleotide sequence: TGTGCCAGCAGCGTGGAGACTAGCCCCGGGGAGCTGTTTTTT. Translated, it gives CASSVETSPGELFF. The variable domain in full, with the rest retrieved from reference TRBV9 and TRBJ2-2, is DSGVTQTPKHLITATGQRVTLRCSPRSGDLSVYWYQQSLDQGLQFLIQYYNGEERAKGNILERFSAQQFPDLHSELNLSSLELGDSALYFCASSVETSPGELFFGEGSRLTVL.